Sequencing of this TCR beta chain was carried out in a study of cytomegalovirus exposure and HLA in healthy donors. The PCR ran on 60 Vbeta and 13 Jbeta primers. The protocol was immunoSEQ multiplex PCR, while the TCRdb copy is restricted to in-frame clones and leaves out a portion. Here the sample spans some 190,000 clones, 65% to 90% being singletons. The CDR3 runs 12 residues. Germline V gives CDR1 GTSNPN, CDR2 SVGIG (reference sequence). V shed 2 bases and J 5 bases; nucleotides not matched to a gene: 1. This clonotype was sampled from a woman aged 25 to 39 in good health and CMV-seronegative. The material sequenced was PBMCs. The chain recombines TRBV30 with TRBJ2-5; 8 nucleotides agree with TRBD1. CDR3 coding DNA: TGTGCCTGGAGTCGACAGGGGGAGACCCAGTACTTC. Amino acids: CAWSRQGETQYF.